This T cell receptor beta chain was sequenced during a study of technical replicates of blood from a handful of donors. The germline V gene encodes CDR1 MGHRA and CDR2 YSYEKL. The V end lost 4 bases, the J end lost 0 bases, and 13 bases lay between the germline ends. The length of the CDR3 is 16 residues. Assay used: immunoSEQ multiplex PCR; TCRdb lists only in-frame clones, some missing. The sample lists approximately 73,000 clones; around 92% were seen once. The clonotype was recovered from a human donor in good health. This chain joins TRBV4-1 and TRBJ2-1; D remains unclear. The sequencing input was T cells isolated from PBMCs. The CDR3 region has the DNA TGCGCCAGCAGCCCCTTCCCCCTGAGCTCCTACAATGAGCAGTTCTTC. Its translation: CASSPFPLSSYNEQFF.